One and the same sample provided the 20 T cell receptor beta chains below, sequenced in a study of blood T cell repertoires in COVID-19. The repertoire was sequenced with immunoSEQ multiplex PCR; TCRdb's copy has only in-frame clones and lacks some. Here the sample spans some 29,000 clones, around 90% being singletons. What was sequenced was peripheral blood. These receptor sequences come from a human donor in a cohort sampled during active COVID-19.

The V gene is TRBV11-2, the J gene TRBJ2-1; a weak D match, TRBD2 (6 bases). Deletions cut 5 bases from V and 0 bases from J, with 8 bases between. This CDR3 has 14 residues. CDR1 is SGHAT and CDR2 is FQNNGV in the germline V gene. The CDR3 protein is CASSRGTSYNEQFF. The CDR3 region has the DNA TGTGCCAGCAGCCGGGGGACCTCCTACAATGAGCAGTTCTTC.

The CDR3 DNA sequence: TGTGCCAGCAGCGTCTCGGGGGGCCCCTACAATGAGCAGTTCTTC. Its translation is CASSVSGGPYNEQFF. The chain carries TRBV7-9 and TRBJ2-1; D might be TRBD2 (7 bases). This CDR3 region has 15 residues. V was cut by 5 bases and J by 2 bases, with 13 bases left in between. Per germline, CDR1 SEHNR and CDR2 FQNEAQ (reference sequence).

This sequence joins TRBV9 and TRBJ1-2; D is perhaps TRBD1 (5 bases). CDR1 is SGDLS, CDR2 YYNGEE, per germline. This CDR3 is built from 16 residues. Trimming shortened V by 4 bases and J by 3 bases, and 19 bases separated the two germline ends. This chain's CDR3 is CASSLNGGIRDYGYTF. The CDR3 DNA reads TGTGCCAGCAGCCTAAATGGGGGGATCCGGGACTATGGCTACACCTTC.

The chain combines TRBV5-4 with TRBJ1-4; possible D gene TRBD1, 6 bases. Per germline, CDR1 SGHNT and CDR2 YYREEE (reference sequence). The CDR3 spans 15 residues. V lost 4 bases and J lost 4, with 14 bases in between. CDR3 amino acids: CASSQDRSLNEKLFF. Here the CDR3 DNA reads TGTGCCAGCAGCCAAGACAGGTCCCTTAATGAAAAACTGTTTTTT.

The rearrangement links TRBV19 to TRBJ1-2, with 7 bases identical to TRBD1. V dropped 0 bases and J dropped 3; count of bases not matched to a gene: 1. The CDR3 sequence is 14 residues long. The germline V gene encodes CDR1 LNHDA and CDR2 SQIVND (reference sequence). For the CDR3, the DNA is TGTGCCAGTAGTATAGATGGGACAGACTATGGCTACACCTTC. This sequence encodes CASSIDGTDYGYTF.

This clone was seen a single time. V is TRBV28 and J is TRBJ2-5, with 12 bases matching TRBD2. Germline-derived CDR1 and CDR2 are MDHEN and SYDVKM. V lost 5 bases to trimming and J lost 4 bases; unmatched junction nucleotides: 8. The CDR3 is 16 amino acids. Here the CDR3 DNA reads TGTGCCAGCAGTGATCGGACTAGCGGGGACAGAGAGACCCAGTACTTC. Its protein product is CASSDRTSGDRETQYF.

The chain recombines TRBV9 with TRBJ2-5, with TRBD1 matching 9 bases. Germline trimming cut 3 bases from V and 5 bases from J; bases unmatched to any gene: 11. There are 16 residues in the CDR3. Looked up from germline, CDR1 is SGDLS and CDR2 is YYNGEE. CDR3 DNA sequence: TGTGCCAGCAGCGGGGGAGGACAGGGGCGCAGGGAGACCCAGTACTTC. The encoded protein is CASSGGGQGRRETQYF.

The rearrangement uses TRBV5-1 and TRBJ2-7; tentative D call: TRBD1 (5 bases). Germline lookup yields CDR1 SGHRS and CDR2 YFSETQ. The CDR3 contains 14 residues. Trimming took off 4 bases at V and 1 base at J, with 12 bases between the two ends. In DNA form, the CDR3 reads TGCGCCAGCAGCACCGACAGAATTTCCTACGAGCAGTACTTC. Its protein is CASSTDRISYEQYF.

J is TRBJ1-2 and V is TRBV6-5; D is unresolved. Trimming took 5 bases from V and 8 from J, leaving 21 bases between them. CDR1 is MNHEY and CDR2 is SVGAGI in the germline V gene. The CDR3 extends over 15 amino acids. CDR3 sequence: CASSKLQGSFGGYTF. As DNA, the CDR3 is TGTGCCAGCAGTAAGCTACAAGGGAGCTTTGGGGGCTACACCTTC.

The chain combines TRBV9 with TRBJ2-2, with 10 bases lining up with TRBD2. The germline V gene has CDR1 SGDLS and CDR2 YYNGEE. There are 17 residues in the CDR3. V was clipped by 0 bases and J by 1 base; unmatched bases: 3. The CDR3 protein is CASSVGVAGGNTGELFF. The CDR3, as DNA: TGTGCCAGCAGCGTAGGGGTAGCGGGGGGGAACACCGGGGAGCTGTTTTTT.

The CDR3 region has the DNA TGTGCCAGCAGCTTGGTCAGGGGAACTACTGAAGCTTTCTTT. It yields the protein CASSLVRGTTEAFF. This chain connects TRBV5-6 to TRBJ1-1, with D maybe TRBD1 (6 bases). The CDR3 runs 14 residues. In germline, CDR1 is SGHDT, CDR2 YYEEEE. V lost 0 bases and J 5 bases, leaving 11 bases between the germline ends. Full variable domain (rest looked up from reference TRBV5-6 and TRBJ1-1): DAGVTQSPTHLIKTRGQQVTLRCSPKSGHDTVSWYQQALGQGPQFIFQYYEEEERQRGNFPDRFSGHQFPNYSSELNVNALLLGDSALYLCASSLVRGTTEAFFGQGTRLTVV.

The chain is built from TRBV14 and TRBJ2-6; D is unclear. Germline assignment: CDR1 SGHDN and CDR2 FVKESK. The CDR3 contains 15 residues. The germline V and J ends were trimmed by 4 bases and 1 base, with 8 bases remaining between them. CDR3 sequence reads: CASSRSLSGANVLTF. In DNA form, the CDR3 reads TGTGCCAGCAGCCGGTCACTTTCTGGGGCCAACGTCCTGACTTTC.

The rearrangement uses TRBV7-2 and TRBJ1-1, with D unresolved. The CDR3 is 15 amino acids. Germline CDR1 is SGHTA and CDR2 is FQGNSA. V was shortened by 2 bases and J by 1 base, with 11 bases between the two germline ends. The CDR3 sequence is CASSLRSQPNTEAFF. The CDR3 coding sequence is TGTGCCAGCAGCTTAAGGAGCCAGCCGAACACTGAAGCTTTCTTT.

The chain links TRBV3-1 (or the pseudogene TRBV3-2) to TRBJ2-7; 8 bases agree with TRBD1. V dropped 4 bases and J dropped 3; count of bases not matched to a gene: 14. From germline, CDR1 is LGHDT and CDR2 YNNKEL (reference sequence). CDR3 length: 17 amino acids. The CDR3, as DNA: TGTGCCAGCAGCCTAAACCCTGGACAGGGTATGCTCTACGAGCAGTACTTC. It specifies CASSLNPGQGMLYEQYF.

V usage is TRBV15 and J usage is TRBJ2-7, with 7 bases aligning to TRBD1. The CDR3 has 15 residues. The trim removed 0 bases at V and 3 bases at J, leaving 5 bases unmatched. Germline lookup yields CDR1 LNHNV and CDR2 YYDKDF (reference sequence). In DNA, the CDR3 is TGTGCCACCAGCAGAGACTTGGGACAGCTCTACGAGCAGTACTTC. It translates to CATSRDLGQLYEQYF.

This sequence joins TRBV3-1 (or the pseudogene TRBV3-2) and TRBJ1-1; D call uncertain. CDR3 length: 14 amino acids. Trimming stripped 6 bases from V and 1 base from J, with 12 bases between. Germline lookup yields CDR1 LGHDT and CDR2 YNNKEL (reference sequence). The CDR3 bases are TGTGCCAGCAGGGGAGTCTACGGGAACACTGAAGCTTTCTTT. This encodes CASRGVYGNTEAFF.

This rearrangement joins TRBV6-2 or TRBV6-3 to TRBJ2-1; 13 nucleotides agree with TRBD2. CDR1 is MNHEY and CDR2 is SVGEGT in the germline V gene. The CDR3 covers 17 residues. V lost 6 bases, J lost 7 bases, and 12 bases stayed unmatched. The CDR3 is CASSKLPGLAGRNEQFF. In nucleotides, the CDR3 is TGTGCCAGCAGCAAATTACCGGGACTAGCGGGGCGGAATGAGCAGTTCTTC.

The rearrangement joins TRBV15 to TRBJ2-7; D gene unclear. The ends were cut back, 0 bases at V and 4 bases at J, with 10 bases in the middle. The germline V gene has CDR1 LNHNV and CDR2 YYDKDF (reference sequence). CDR3 length: 14 amino acids. CDR3 bases: TGTGCCACCAGCAGAGATGTCGGTCGGTACGAGCAGTACTTC. It is translated as CATSRDVGRYEQYF.

The chain employs TRBV6-4 and TRBJ1-6, with D possibly matching TRBD1 (5 bases). Germline V gene lookup returns CDR1 MRHNA and CDR2 SNTAGT. Trimming pared 2 bases from V and 8 bases from J, leaving 7 bases between. The CDR3 has 13 residues. CDR3 region: CASSDTGDSPLHF. CDR3 DNA sequence: TGTGCCAGCAGTGACACAGGAGATTCACCCCTCCACTTT.

The chain has TRBV5-1 and TRBJ2-3; 7 bases are shared with TRBD2. The CDR3 contains 14 residues. The germline V gene encodes CDR1 SGHRS and CDR2 YFSETQ. V lost 4 bases to trimming and J lost 3 bases; unmatched junction nucleotides: 5. The CDR3 DNA follows: TGCGCCAGCAGCCTCGGGACTACTACAGATACGCAGTATTTT. It codes for CASSLGTTTDTQYF.